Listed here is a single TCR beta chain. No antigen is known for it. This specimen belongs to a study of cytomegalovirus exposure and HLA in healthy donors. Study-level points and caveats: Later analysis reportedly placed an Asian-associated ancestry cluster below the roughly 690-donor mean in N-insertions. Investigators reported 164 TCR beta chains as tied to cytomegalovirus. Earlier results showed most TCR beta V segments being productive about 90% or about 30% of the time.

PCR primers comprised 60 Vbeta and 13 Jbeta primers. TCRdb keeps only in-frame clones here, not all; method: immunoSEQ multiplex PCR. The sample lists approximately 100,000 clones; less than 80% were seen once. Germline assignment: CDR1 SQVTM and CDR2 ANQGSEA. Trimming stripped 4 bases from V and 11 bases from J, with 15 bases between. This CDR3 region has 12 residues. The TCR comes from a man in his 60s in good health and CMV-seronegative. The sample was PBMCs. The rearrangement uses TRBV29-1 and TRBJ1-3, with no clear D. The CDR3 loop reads CSVGEADIAIYF. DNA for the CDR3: TGCAGCGTTGGAGAGGCCGACATCGCCATATATTTT. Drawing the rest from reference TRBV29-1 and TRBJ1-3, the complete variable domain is SAVISQKPSRDICQRGTSLTIQCQVDSQVTMMFWYRQQPGQSLTLIATANQGSEATYESGFVIDKFPISRPNLTFSTLTVSNMSPEDSSIYLCSVGEADIAIYFGEGSWLTVV.